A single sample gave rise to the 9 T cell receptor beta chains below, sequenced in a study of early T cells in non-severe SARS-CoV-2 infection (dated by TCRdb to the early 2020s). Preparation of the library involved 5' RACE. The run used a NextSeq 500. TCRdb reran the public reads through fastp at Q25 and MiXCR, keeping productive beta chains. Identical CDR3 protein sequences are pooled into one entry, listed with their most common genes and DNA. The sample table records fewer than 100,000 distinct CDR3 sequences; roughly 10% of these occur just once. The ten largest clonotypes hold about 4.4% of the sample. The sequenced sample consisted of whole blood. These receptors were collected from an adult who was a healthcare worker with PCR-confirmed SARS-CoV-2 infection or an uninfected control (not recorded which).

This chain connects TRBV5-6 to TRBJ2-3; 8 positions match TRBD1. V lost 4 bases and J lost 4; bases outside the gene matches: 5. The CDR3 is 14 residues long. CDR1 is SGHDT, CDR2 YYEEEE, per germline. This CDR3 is CASSLGQVADTQYF. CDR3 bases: TGTGCCAGCAGCCTGGGACAGGTGGCAGATACGCAGTATTTT.

The CDR3 region is CSARDDPDVEDTQYF. The CDR3 coding sequence is TGCAGTGCTAGAGATGACCCAGATGTAGAAGATACGCAGTATTTT. The chain carries TRBV20-1 and TRBJ2-3; unclear D gene. Trimming took 0 bases from V and 5 from J, leaving 15 bases between them. This CDR3 is built from 15 residues. CDR1 is DFQATT and CDR2 is SNEGSKA in the germline V gene (reference sequence).

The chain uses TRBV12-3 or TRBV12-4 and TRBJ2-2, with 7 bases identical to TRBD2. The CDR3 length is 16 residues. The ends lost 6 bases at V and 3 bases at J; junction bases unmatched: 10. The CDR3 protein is CASRARDYRDTGELFF. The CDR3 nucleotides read TGTGCCAGCAGGGCCCGGGACTATAGGGACACCGGGGAGCTGTTTTTT.

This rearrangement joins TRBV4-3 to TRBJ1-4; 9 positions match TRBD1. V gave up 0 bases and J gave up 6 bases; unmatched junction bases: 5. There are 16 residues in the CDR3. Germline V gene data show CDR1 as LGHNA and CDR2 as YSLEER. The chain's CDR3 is CASSQDSQGAYEKLFF. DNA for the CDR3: TGCGCCAGCAGCCAAGATTCACAGGGGGCGTATGAAAAACTGTTTTTT.

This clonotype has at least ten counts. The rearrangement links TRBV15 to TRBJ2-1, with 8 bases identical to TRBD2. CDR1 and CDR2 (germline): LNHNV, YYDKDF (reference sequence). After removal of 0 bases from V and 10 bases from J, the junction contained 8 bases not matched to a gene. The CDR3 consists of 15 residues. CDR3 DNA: TGTGCCACCAGCAGAGATCAAGCGGGGGTAGGAGAGCAGTTCTTC. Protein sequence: CATSRDQAGVGEQFF.

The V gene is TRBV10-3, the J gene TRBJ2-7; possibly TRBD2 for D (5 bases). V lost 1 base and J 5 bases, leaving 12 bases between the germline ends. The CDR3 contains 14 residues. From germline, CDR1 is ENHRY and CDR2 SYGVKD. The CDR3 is CAISEFASNHEQYF. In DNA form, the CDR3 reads TGTGCCATCAGTGAGTTCGCTAGCAACCACGAGCAGTACTTC.

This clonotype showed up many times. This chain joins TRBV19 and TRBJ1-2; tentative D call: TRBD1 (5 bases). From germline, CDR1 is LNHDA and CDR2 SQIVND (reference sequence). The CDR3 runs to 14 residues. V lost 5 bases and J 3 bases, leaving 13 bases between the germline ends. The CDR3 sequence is CASSYRGEYYGYTF. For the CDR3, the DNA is TGTGCCAGTAGTTACCGGGGGGAATACTATGGCTACACCTTC.

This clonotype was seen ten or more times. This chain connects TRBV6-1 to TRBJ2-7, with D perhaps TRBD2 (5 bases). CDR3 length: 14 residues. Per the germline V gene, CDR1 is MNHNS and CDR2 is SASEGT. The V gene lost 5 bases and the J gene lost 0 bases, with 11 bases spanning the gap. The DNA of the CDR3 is TGTGCCAGCAGTAAACTAGGATCCTCCTACGAGCAGTACTTC. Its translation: CASSKLGSSYEQYF.

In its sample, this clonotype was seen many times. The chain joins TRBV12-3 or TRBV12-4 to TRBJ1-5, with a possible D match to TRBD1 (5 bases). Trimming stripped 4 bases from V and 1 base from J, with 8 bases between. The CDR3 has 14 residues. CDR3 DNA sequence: TGTGCCAGCAGTTCTGGGGGAAGCAATCAGCCCCAGCATTTT. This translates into CASSSGGSNQPQHF.